This passage covers 17 T cell receptor beta chains from one sample sequenced in a study of response to subunit inactivated influenza vaccine. TCRdb ran MiXCR on the RT-PCR reads and lists one entry per CDR3 protein. The top ten clones hold approximately 10% of a sample with over 650,000 distinct CDR3 sequences, approximately 17% of them seen once. The material sequenced was PBMCs from blood, taken 5 days after vaccination. These receptor sequences come from a man aged 50-59 years who received an inactivated influenza vaccine.

The table lists this clonotype with a few counts. This rearrangement joins TRBV9 to TRBJ2-1; maybe TRBD1 (5 bases). This CDR3 has 14 amino acids. The V gene lost 3 bases and the J gene lost 7 bases, with 14 bases spanning the gap. Looked up from germline, CDR1 is SGDLS and CDR2 is YYNGEE. The CDR3 DNA reads TGTGCCAGCAGCGATGGGGCGGATGCTAATGAGCAGTTCTTC. Its protein product is CASSDGADANEQFF.

A note on this clonotype: The junction departs from germline at one end; a sequencing error may be responsible. The chain recombines TRBV24-1 with TRBJ2-1; 8 nucleotides agree with TRBD1. This CDR3 spans 15 amino acids. In germline, CDR1 is KGHDR, CDR2 SFDVKD. CDR3 bases: TGTGCCACCAGTGCTTTGGGGGACAGGTACAATGAGCAGTTCTTC. Its translation is CATSALGDRYNEQFF.

In its sample, this clonotype was seen a few times. This chain connects TRBV15 to TRBJ2-2; TRBD2 matches at 7 bases. CDR3 length: 15 amino acids. The germline V gene encodes CDR1 LNHNV and CDR2 YYDKDF (reference sequence). V gave up 1 base and J gave up 1 base; unmatched junction bases: 0. The CDR3 sequence: CATSRAGGNTGELFF. The CDR3 nucleotides are TGTGCCACCAGCAGAGCGGGAGGGAACACCGGGGAGCTGTTTTTT.

The table lists this clonotype with a few counts. The rearrangement links TRBV6-1 to TRBJ2-7, with D tentatively TRBD1 or TRBD2 (8 bases each). The CDR3 runs 17 residues. V shed 6 bases and J shed 0 bases, with 21 bases lying between them. Germline values: CDR1 MNHNS, CDR2 SASEGT. As DNA, the CDR3 is TGTGCCAGCAGCCTCGCAGGGGGCGGGAGGACCTCCTACGAGCAGTACTTC. Its protein product is CASSLAGGGRTSYEQYF.

This rearrangement joins TRBV9 to TRBJ1-1, with D tentatively TRBD1 (6 bases). With 3 bases removed from V and 0 bases from J, the gap between germline ends came to 9 bases. This CDR3 spans 14 amino acids. CDR1 and CDR2 (germline): SGDLS, YYNGEE. The CDR3 DNA is TGTGCCAGCAGCGCGGACAGACTGAACACTGAAGCTTTCTTT. Its translation is CASSADRLNTEAFF.

At least ten counts were recorded for this clonotype. The CDR3 is CASSWDRSREQYF. The CDR3 DNA is TGTGCCAGCAGCTGGGACAGGTCTCGCGAGCAGTACTTC. V and J are TRBV5-6 and TRBJ2-7, with TRBD1 matching 8 bases. The CDR3 has 13 amino acids. The V gene's germline CDR1 is SGHDT and CDR2 YYEEEE. The V gene end was trimmed by 3 bases and the J gene end by 6 bases; junction bases not matched to a gene: 5.

This clonotype has a handful of counts. This chain joins TRBV6-1 and TRBJ2-3; 9 positions agree with TRBD2. CDR3 length equals 15 residues. Germline V gives CDR1 MNHNS, CDR2 SASEGT. The V and J ends lost 7 bases and 0 bases, in that order; junction bases with no gene match: 5. In DNA form, the CDR3 reads TGTGCCAGCAAGACCGGGACTAGCAGCACAGATACGCAGTATTTT. This encodes CASKTGTSSTDTQYF.

This clonotype occurred a few times. The V and J genes are TRBV7-9 and TRBJ2-7; D unclear. The CDR3 is made up of 14 amino acids. Trimming pared 5 bases from V and 3 bases from J, leaving 14 bases between. Germline loops: CDR1 SEHNR, CDR2 FQNEAQ (reference sequence). CDR3: CASSPVRAHYEQYF. As DNA, the CDR3 is TGTGCCAGCAGCCCCGTCAGAGCTCACTACGAGCAGTACTTC.

The chain couples TRBV28 to TRBJ2-5, with D maybe TRBD1 (5 bases). The CDR3 is 15 amino acids. V dropped 3 bases and J dropped 1 base, with 12 bases sitting between them. Germline V gene lookup returns CDR1 MDHEN and CDR2 SYDVKM. The CDR3 reads CASSFTGRSQETQYF. CDR3 nucleotides: TGTGCCAGCAGTTTTACAGGTCGGAGCCAAGAGACCCAGTACTTC. Using reference TRBV28 and TRBJ2-5 for the parts outside the CDR3, the full variable domain is DVKVTQSSRYLVKRTGEKVFLECVQDMDHENMFWYRQDPGLGLRLIYFSYDVKMKEKGDIPEGYSVSREKKERFSLILESASTNQTSMYLCASSFTGRSQETQYFGPGTRLLVL.

This clonotype was detected many times. Here the CDR3 reads CATSAGGSYNEQFF. CDR3 sequence (DNA): TGTGCCACCAGTGCGGGCGGCTCCTACAATGAGCAGTTCTTC. The rearrangement joins TRBV24-1 to TRBJ2-1; D unresolved. CDR1 is KGHDR and CDR2 is SFDVKD in the germline V gene. The CDR3 has 14 residues. V lost 5 bases to trimming and J lost 0 bases, with 7 bases between them.

The CDR3 loop is CASGRTSLETQYF. The CDR3 DNA is TGTGCCAGCGGCCGTACCAGCTTGGAGACCCAGTACTTC. The rearrangement uses TRBV7-2 and TRBJ2-5; D is undetermined. CDR1 is SGHTA and CDR2 is FQGNSA in the germline V gene. Trimming left V 8 bases short and J 5 bases short, with 15 bases between. This CDR3 has 13 amino acids. Full variable domain (missing parts from reference TRBV7-2 and TRBJ2-5): GAGVSQSPSNKVTEKGKDVELRCDPISGHTALYWYRQSLGQGLEFLIYFQGNSAPDKSGLPSDRFSAERTGGSVSTLTIQRTQQEDSAVYLCASGRTSLETQYFGPGTRLLVL.

This clonotype has a handful of counts. The chain recombines TRBV12-3 or TRBV12-4 with TRBJ2-7, with a weak D call TRBD2 (6 bases). The CDR3 spans 12 residues. V lost 6 bases to trimming and J lost 4 bases, with 10 bases between them. Here the CDR3 DNA reads TGTGCCAGCAGCCGCGCGGGGTACGAGCAGTACTTC. Translated, it gives CASSRAGYEQYF.

This clonotype has only a few counts. The genes are TRBV27 and TRBJ1-2; no reliable D call. The CDR3 totals 14 residues. V was shortened by 3 bases and J by 8 bases, with 16 bases between the two germline ends. Germline V gene sequence: CDR1 MNHEY, CDR2 SMNVEV (reference sequence). The CDR3 DNA reads TGTGCCAGCAGTTTTGTGCTGGAATTGCCGGGCTACACCTTC. Encoded protein: CASSFVLELPGYTF.

This clonotype was seen more than once but under ten times. V gene TRBV20-1 combines with J gene TRBJ2-4; 9 nucleotides line up with TRBD1. This CDR3 has 14 residues. Germline CDR1 DFQATT, CDR2 SNEGSKA (reference sequence). V was pared by 5 bases and J by 6 bases, with 8 bases of the junction left unmatched. The CDR3 reads CSAGTGGAGNIQYF. CDR3 nucleotides: TGCAGTGCTGGTACAGGGGGCGCGGGAAACATTCAGTACTTC.

The chain has TRBV12-3 or TRBV12-4 and TRBJ2-7, with TRBD1 matching over 10 bases. The length of the CDR3 is 16 residues. Trimming cost V 3 bases and J 5 bases; bases outside gene matches: 10. DNA of the CDR3: TGTGCCAGCAGTTTTGAGCTATGGGACAGGGGCGACGAGCAGTACTTC. Translated: CASSFELWDRGDEQYF.

The chain carries TRBV5-5 and TRBJ1-3; 10 nucleotides match TRBD1. CDR1 and CDR2 (germline): SGHKS, YYEKEE (reference sequence). The length of the CDR3 is 16 residues. J lost 4 bases, V lost 4 bases, and 8 bases had no gene match. CDR3 nucleotide sequence: TGTGCCAGCAGCCGTCCCGGGACAGGGGTCGGAAACACCATATATTTT. Translation gives CASSRPGTGVGNTIYF.

The chain recombines TRBV15 with TRBJ2-2, with unresolved D. The CDR3 has 13 amino acids. Looked up from germline, CDR1 is LNHNV and CDR2 is YYDKDF (reference sequence). Trimming pared 6 bases from V and 6 bases from J, leaving 11 bases between. This CDR3 is CATRDRGPGELFF. CDR3 bases: TGTGCCACCAGGGACCGAGGTCCCGGGGAGCTGTTTTTT.